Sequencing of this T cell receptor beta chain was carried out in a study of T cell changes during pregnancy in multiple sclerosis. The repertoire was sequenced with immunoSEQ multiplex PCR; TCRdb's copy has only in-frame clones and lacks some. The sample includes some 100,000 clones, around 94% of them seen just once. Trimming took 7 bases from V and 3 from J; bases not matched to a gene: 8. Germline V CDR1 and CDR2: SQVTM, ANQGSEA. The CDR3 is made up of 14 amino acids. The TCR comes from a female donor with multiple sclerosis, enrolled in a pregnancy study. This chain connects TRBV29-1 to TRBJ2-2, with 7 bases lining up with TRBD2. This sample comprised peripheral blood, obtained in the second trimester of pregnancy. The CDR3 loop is CSATGTTYTGELFF. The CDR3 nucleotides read TGCAGCGCCACCGGGACTACCTACACCGGGGAGCTGTTTTTT.